These T cell receptor beta chains were read from a single sample in a study of blood T cell repertoires in COVID-19. The repertoire was sequenced with immunoSEQ multiplex PCR; TCRdb's copy has only in-frame clones and lacks some. Of more than 400,000 clones listed, approximately 85% are singletons. Sequenced sample: peripheral blood. These receptors were obtained from a human donor in a cohort sampled during active COVID-19. The CDR3 runs from the conserved cysteine through the conserved F or W. A D gene is named only where the DNA matches it firmly. Size values are once, few and many counts, or a class for expanded clones, and some rows have none.

size: .; J: TRBJ2-7; V: TRBV7-3; D: .; CDR3: CASSPTTLDTSYEQYF; DNA: TGTGCCAGCAGCCCGACCACCCTGGACACCTCCTACGAGCAGTACTTC
size: once; J: TRBJ2-5; V: TRBV12-3/TRBV12-4; D: .; CDR3: CASRGGRETQYF; DNA: TGTGCCAGCAGGGGGGGGCGGGAGACCCAGTACTTC
size: .; J: TRBJ1-5; V: TRBV30; D: TRBD1; CDR3: CAWSKGTGLNQPQHF; DNA: TGTGCCTGGAGCAAGGGGACAGGGTTAAATCAGCCCCAGCATTTT
size: .; J: TRBJ1-2; V: TRBV5-4; D: .; CDR3: CASSLSGRGYTF; DNA: TGTGCCAGCAGCTTGTCTGGGCGCGGCTACACCTTC
size: .; J: TRBJ2-1; V: TRBV19; D: TRBD2; CDR3: CASSIAGGFHNEQFF; DNA: TGTGCCAGTAGTATAGCGGGAGGGTTCCACAATGAGCAGTTCTTC
size: once; J: TRBJ2-2; V: TRBV19; D: TRBD1; CDR3: CASSIRGTGGYGGELFF; DNA: TGTGCCAGTAGTATAAGGGGGACAGGGGGCTATGGCGGGGAGCTGTTTTTT
size: .; J: TRBJ2-1; V: TRBV5-1; D: .; CDR3: CASSFKQGKTVNEQFF; DNA: TGCGCCAGCAGCTTTAAGCAGGGAAAGACCGTCAATGAGCAGTTCTTC
size: .; J: TRBJ2-1; V: TRBV5-1; D: TRBD2; CDR3: CASSLALAGSGEQFF; DNA: TGCGCCAGCAGCTTGGCCCTAGCGGGAAGCGGTGAGCAGTTCTTC
size: .; J: TRBJ2-7; V: TRBV12-5; D: .; CDR3: CASGLDVHDEQYF; DNA: TGTGCTAGTGGTTTGGATGTTCATGACGAGCAGTACTTC
size: .; J: TRBJ2-6; V: TRBV7-3; D: .; CDR3: CASSPYPEAVSGANVLTF; DNA: TGTGCCAGCAGCCCCTACCCCGAAGCGGTCTCTGGGGCCAACGTCCTGACTTTC
size: .; J: TRBJ2-3; V: TRBV7-2; D: .; CDR3: CASSSGESTDTQYF; DNA: TGTGCCAGCAGTTCCGGAGAATCCACAGATACGCAGTATTTT
size: .; J: TRBJ2-1; V: TRBV4-3; D: TRBD2; CDR3: CASSQRLAGGLKNDEQFF; DNA: TGCGCCAGCAGCCAGCGACTAGCGGGAGGGCTGAAAAATGATGAGCAGTTCTTC
size: .; J: TRBJ2-5; V: TRBV29-1; D: .; CDR3: CSVEDPEVGWETQYF; DNA: TGCAGCGTTGAAGATCCCGAAGTGGGCTGGGAGACCCAGTACTTC
size: once; J: TRBJ2-5; V: TRBV6-5; D: .; CDR3: CASRRGPKETQYF; DNA: TGTGCCAGCAGGAGAGGGCCGAAAGAGACCCAGTACTTC
size: .; J: TRBJ2-3; V: TRBV15; D: TRBD1; CDR3: CATSSGQGGGTDTQYF; DNA: TGTGCCACCAGCAGCGGACAGGGGGGTGGCACAGATACGCAGTATTTT
size: .; J: TRBJ1-3; V: TRBV24-1; D: .; CDR3: CATSAGDPRNTIYF; DNA: TGTGCCACCAGTGCGGGGGACCCGAGAAACACCATATATTTT
size: .; J: TRBJ2-5; V: TRBV28; D: .; CDR3: CASCPTGGRETQYF; DNA: TGTGCCAGCTGCCCGACAGGCGGACGAGAGACCCAGTACTTC
size: .; J: TRBJ2-1; V: TRBV11-2; D: TRBD2; CDR3: CASSPSVQREVNEQFF; DNA: TGTGCCAGCAGCCCTAGTGTTCAGCGGGAGGTTAATGAGCAGTTCTTC
size: .; J: TRBJ1-2; V: TRBV9; D: .; CDR3: CASSPTGGYGYTF; DNA: TGTGCCAGCAGCCCCACAGGCGGCTATGGCTACACCTTC
size: .; J: TRBJ1-5; V: TRBV18; D: .; CDR3: CASSPRQDSNQPQHF; DNA: TGTGCCAGCTCCCCAAGACAGGATAGCAATCAGCCCCAGCATTTT
size: once; J: TRBJ1-2; V: TRBV19; D: .; CDR3: CASSISETGYYGYTF; DNA: TGTGCCAGTAGTATCTCCGAGACAGGATACTATGGCTACACCTTC
size: .; J: TRBJ2-1; V: TRBV29-1; D: .; CDR3: CSAALGQHNEQFF; DNA: TGCAGCGCCGCCCTCGGACAGCACAATGAGCAGTTCTTC
size: .; J: TRBJ2-7; V: TRBV2; D: .; CDR3: CASRRLGHYSYEQYF; DNA: TGTGCCAGCAGGCGACTGGGACATTATTCCTACGAGCAGTACTTC
size: .; J: TRBJ2-7; V: TRBV7-9; D: .; CDR3: CASSLTTSGEQYF; DNA: TGTGCCAGCAGCTTAACGACCTCCGGGGAGCAGTACTTC
size: .; J: TRBJ2-7; V: TRBV6-5; D: TRBD1; CDR3: CASESGQGSEQYF; DNA: TGTGCCAGCGAGTCGGGACAGGGTAGCGAGCAGTACTTC
size: once; J: TRBJ2-5; V: TRBV7-9; D: .; CDR3: CASSFLRGEGETQYF; DNA: TGTGCCAGCAGCTTCCTCAGGGGTGAGGGGGAGACCCAGTACTTC
size: few; J: TRBJ1-5; V: TRBV10-1; D: .; CDR3: CASSDNTGRQPQHF; DNA: TGCGCCAGCAGTGACAATACAGGTCGACAGCCCCAGCATTTT
size: .; J: TRBJ2-5; V: TRBV21-1; D: .; CDR3: CASSRPRSRASGNQETQYF; DNA: TGTGCCAGCAGCAGGCCCCGGAGTAGGGCTAGCGGGAACCAAGAGACCCAGTACTTC
size: once; J: TRBJ1-4; V: TRBV5-1; D: .; CDR3: CASSFTGSEKLFF; DNA: TGCGCCAGCAGCTTTACAGGGTCGGAAAAACTGTTTTTT
size: .; J: TRBJ1-3; V: TRBV3-1/TRBV3-2; D: .; CDR3: CASSQDRGGATIYF; DNA: TGTGCCAGCAGCCAAGATAGGGGGGGAGCCACCATATATTTT
size: .; J: TRBJ1-1; V: TRBV6-4; D: .; CDR3: CASRPGRGYTEAFF; DNA: TGTGCCAGCAGGCCCGGAAGGGGATATACTGAAGCTTTCTTT
size: .; J: TRBJ1-1; V: TRBV18; D: TRBD1; CDR3: CASSPLTGTGAAWNTEAFF; DNA: TGTGCCAGCTCACCCTTGACCGGGACAGGGGCCGCTTGGAACACTGAAGCTTTCTTT
size: .; J: TRBJ2-7; V: TRBV6-5; D: TRBD1; CDR3: CASSRDRGYEQYF; DNA: TGTGCCAGCAGCCGGGACAGGGGTTACGAGCAGTACTTC
size: .; J: TRBJ1-5; V: TRBV15; D: .; CDR3: CASNGEPPAVHSNQPQHF; DNA: TGTGCCTCTAACGGTGAGCCGCCGGCGGTTCATAGCAATCAGCCCCAGCATTTT
size: once; J: TRBJ1-2; V: TRBV7-3; D: TRBD1; CDR3: CASSWGQGESGYTF; DNA: TGTGCCAGCAGCTGGGGACAGGGGGAGAGTGGCTACACCTTC
size: .; J: TRBJ1-5; V: TRBV6-5; D: TRBD1; CDR3: CASSRKTGGNQPQHF; DNA: TGTGCCAGCAGCCGAAAGACAGGGGGCAATCAGCCCCAGCATTTT
size: .; J: TRBJ2-2; V: TRBV24-1; D: .; CDR3: CATSDNLGTGQNTGELFF; DNA: TGTGCCACCAGTGATAACTTGGGGACGGGACAAAACACCGGGGAGCTGTTTTTT
size: .; J: TRBJ1-1; V: TRBV6-1; D: .; CDR3: CASSEAWEVPEAFF; DNA: TGTGCCAGCAGTGAAGCGTGGGAGGTGCCTGAAGCTTTCTTT
size: .; J: TRBJ2-1; V: TRBV7-9; D: TRBD2; CDR3: CASNRVSGSFGYNEQFF; DNA: TGTGCCAGCAATAGGGTTAGCGGGAGCTTCGGATACAATGAGCAGTTCTTC
size: .; J: TRBJ2-2; V: TRBV7-2; D: TRBD1; CDR3: CASSKDRGGDTGELFF; DNA: TGTGCCAGCAGCAAGGACAGGGGTGGGGATACCGGGGAGCTGTTTTTT
size: few; J: TRBJ1-3; V: TRBV2; D: TRBD1; CDR3: CASSGRDRTGNTIYF; DNA: TGTGCCAGCAGTGGCCGGGACAGGACTGGAAACACCATATATTTT
size: .; J: TRBJ1-5; V: TRBV9; D: .; CDR3: CASSRDTGNQPQHF; DNA: TGTGCCAGCAGCCGGGACACTGGGAATCAGCCCCAGCATTTT
size: .; J: TRBJ1-2; V: TRBV19; D: .; CDR3: CASSIPQGGMVVGYTF; DNA: TGTGCCAGTAGTATACCCCAAGGGGGTATGGTGGTTGGCTACACCTTC
size: .; J: TRBJ2-3; V: TRBV5-1; D: TRBD2; CDR3: CASSAAGTRVLDTQYF; DNA: TGCGCCAGCAGCGCGGCCGGGACTAGGGTTCTGGATACGCAGTATTTT
size: .; J: TRBJ2-1; V: TRBV29-1; D: .; CDR3: CSVVPQGREFRNEQFF; DNA: TGCAGCGTTGTCCCTCAGGGGCGGGAGTTTAGGAATGAGCAGTTCTTC
size: .; J: TRBJ2-7; V: TRBV10-1; D: .; CDR3: CASSETGKTYEQYF; DNA: TGCGCCAGCAGTGAGACAGGGAAAACCTACGAGCAGTACTTC
size: .; J: TRBJ2-3; V: TRBV5-4; D: .; CDR3: CASSLGLTSTDTQYF; DNA: TGTGCCAGCAGCTTGGGACTCACTAGCACAGATACGCAGTATTTT
size: .; J: TRBJ2-3; V: TRBV30; D: .; CDR3: CAWSFLPGQGQYF; DNA: TGTGCCTGGAGTTTTCTTCCCGGGCAGGGGCAGTATTTT
size: .; J: TRBJ1-1; V: TRBV28; D: .; CDR3: CASSLILTGRLLNTEAFF; DNA: TGTGCCAGCAGTTTAATTCTAACAGGACGCCTATTGAACACTGAAGCTTTCTTT
size: .; J: TRBJ2-7; V: TRBV19; D: .; CDR3: CASSPRGYEQYF; DNA: TGTGCCAGTAGTCCCCGGGGCTACGAGCAGTACTTC
size: few; J: TRBJ2-1; V: TRBV7-2; D: TRBD1; CDR3: CASSPWSQGYNEQFF; DNA: TGTGCCAGCAGCCCATGGTCACAGGGGTACAATGAGCAGTTCTTC
size: once; J: TRBJ2-1; V: TRBV7-2; D: TRBD2; CDR3: CASTLSAGDWEQFF; DNA: TGTGCCAGCACCTTATCAGCGGGAGACTGGGAGCAGTTCTTC
size: .; J: TRBJ2-7; V: TRBV10-3; D: TRBD1; CDR3: CAISPGTGYNEQYF; DNA: TGTGCCATCAGCCCCGGGACAGGGTATAACGAGCAGTACTTC
size: few; J: TRBJ2-2; V: TRBV4-3; D: .; CDR3: CASSQGGYGGELFF; DNA: TGCGCCAGCAGCCAAGGCGGGTACGGCGGGGAGCTGTTTTTT
size: once; J: TRBJ1-5; V: TRBV20-1; D: TRBD1; CDR3: CSASRGTANQPQHF; DNA: TGCAGTGCTAGTAGAGGGACAGCAAATCAGCCCCAGCATTTT
size: .; J: TRBJ2-3; V: TRBV11-3; D: .; CDR3: CASSLLASGTDTQYF; DNA: TGTGCCAGCAGCCTCTTAGCGTCGGGCACAGATACGCAGTATTTT
size: .; J: TRBJ2-2; V: TRBV5-1; D: .; CDR3: CASSFIARDTGELFF; DNA: TGCGCCAGCAGCTTTATAGCCAGGGACACCGGGGAGCTGTTTTTT
size: .; J: TRBJ1-3; V: TRBV6-5; D: TRBD1; CDR3: CASGGQSSGNTIYF; DNA: TGTGCCAGCGGGGGACAGAGCTCTGGAAACACCATATATTTT
size: once; J: TRBJ2-1; V: TRBV18; D: TRBD2; CDR3: CASSPLTGLYNEQFF; DNA: TGTGCCAGCTCACCACTGACGGGACTATACAATGAGCAGTTCTTC